Listed below are T cell receptor beta chains from one sample, sequenced in a study of T-cell memory formation after mild COVID-19. One entry per CDR3 protein results from TCRdb running MiXCR on the 5' RACE reads. Of about 210,000 distinct CDR3 sequences detected, around 25% appear once; the ten largest clones hold about 10%. The sequencing input was PBMCs or a T cell subset sorted from them (not recorded which). Source of these receptors: an adult woman who had mild COVID-19 (a few samples of this study predate the infection). Cell type and time point are not known. Both conserved end residues are part of each CDR3. A D gene is named only where the DNA matches it firmly. Clone size is given for some rows only: seen once, a few or many times, or a class if the clone is expanded.

V gene,D gene,J gene,CDR3 length,clone size,CDR3 protein,CDR3 DNA
TRBV7-8,.,TRBJ1-2,14,.,CASSLGGTAYGYTF,TGTGCCAGCAGCTTAGGAGGGACGGCCTATGGCTACACCTTC
TRBV4-1,.,TRBJ2-7,15,.,CASSQEPVTSGEQYF,TGCGCCAGCAGCCAAGAGCCCGTGACATCGGGGGAGCAGTACTTC
TRBV5-4,.,TRBJ2-2,11,.,CASISGSELFF,TGTGCCAGCATCAGCGGGTCGGAGCTGTTTTTT
TRBV5-1,TRBD1,TRBJ1-2,16,.,CASSFGQGGSAYGYTF,TGCGCCAGCAGCTTCGGACAGGGCGGGTCGGCCTATGGCTACACCTTC
TRBV5-4,.,TRBJ2-7,16,few,CASSQSPSVRVYEQYF,TGTGCCAGCAGCCAGAGTCCTAGCGTGCGAGTCTACGAGCAGTACTTC
TRBV6-2/TRBV6-3,.,TRBJ2-7,16,.,CASTKDGPRRHYEQYF,TGTGCCAGCACCAAAGATGGACCACGCCGGCACTACGAGCAGTACTTC
TRBV29-1,.,TRBJ1-1,13,.,CSVDRQGWTEAFF,TGCAGCGTTGACCGCCAGGGATGGACTGAAGCTTTCTTT
TRBV4-1,TRBD1,TRBJ1-5,15,.,CASSQAGQGDQPQHF,TGCGCCAGCAGCCAAGCAGGACAGGGCGATCAGCCCCAGCATTTT
TRBV7-2,.,TRBJ2-5,15,few,CASSLISHSWETQYF,TGTGCCAGCAGCCTTATCAGTCATAGTTGGGAGACCCAGTACTTC
TRBV20-1,.,TRBJ1-5,16,.,CSASRSRGLGNQPQHF,TGCAGTGCTAGCAGGTCGCGGGGTTTAGGCAATCAGCCCCAGCATTTT
TRBV5-5,.,TRBJ1-5,13,.,CASSFRADQPQHF,TGTGCCAGCAGCTTCAGGGCAGATCAGCCCCAGCATTTT
TRBV10-3,TRBD2,TRBJ2-3,14,many,CAISGTSGTDTQYF,TGTGCCATCAGTGGGACTAGCGGCACAGATACGCAGTATTTT
TRBV24-1,.,TRBJ1-2,13,few,CATSNHGYPRYTF,TGTGCCACCAGTAATCACGGTTACCCTCGATACACCTTC
TRBV6-5,TRBD1,TRBJ2-5,17,.,CASAGTGLSSYQETQYF,TGTGCCAGCGCCGGGACAGGCCTTTCTTCTTACCAAGAGACCCAGTACTTC
TRBV6-2/TRBV6-3,.,TRBJ1-1,17,few,CASSYPQGRSVNTEAFF,TGTGCCAGCAGTTACCCGCAGGGGCGCTCGGTGAACACTGAAGCTTTCTTT
TRBV20-1,.,TRBJ2-5,13,.,CSAPTPSEKTQYF,TGCAGTGCCCCGACACCTTCCGAGAAGACCCAGTACTTC
TRBV10-3,.,TRBJ2-3,11,.,CAISDPGTQYF,TGTGCCATCAGTGACCCGGGTACGCAGTATTTT
TRBV24-1,.,TRBJ2-1,13,.,CATSDFPGPQQFF,TGTGCCACCAGTGATTTCCCGGGACCTCAGCAGTTCTTC
TRBV19,TRBD1,TRBJ2-1,16,.,CASSIGTGGAHNEQFF,TGTGCCAGTAGTATAGGGACAGGGGGCGCACACAATGAGCAGTTCTTC
TRBV12-3/TRBV12-4,.,TRBJ2-7,14,.,CASRNTGTGYEQYF,TGTGCCAGCAGAAATACAGGGACCGGCTACGAGCAGTACTTC
TRBV24-1,.,TRBJ2-6,14,.,CATSGLSGANVLTF,TGTGCCACCAGTGGTCTATCTGGGGCCAACGTCCTGACTTTC
TRBV18,.,TRBJ2-2,17,.,CASSLLLGSANTGELFF,TGTGCCAGCTCCCTTCTGTTGGGAAGCGCGAACACCGGGGAGCTGTTTTTT
TRBV7-9,.,TRBJ2-3,15,.,CASSFTGEGTDTQYF,TGTGCCAGCAGCTTTACAGGGGAGGGCACAGATACGCAGTATTTT
TRBV7-3,TRBD2,TRBJ2-5,16,.,CASSVTGTSGQETQYF,TGTGCCAGCAGCGTAACCGGGACTAGCGGCCAAGAGACCCAGTACTTC
TRBV25-1,.,TRBJ2-1,12,many,CASSPTGRPQFF,TGTGCCAGCAGCCCCACCGGGCGGCCGCAGTTCTTC
TRBV18,TRBD1,TRBJ1-2,11,few,CASTGAYGYTF,TGTGCCAGCACAGGGGCCTATGGCTACACCTTC
TRBV24-1,.,TRBJ1-2,14,.,CATSEGTAYQHYTF,TGTGCCACCAGTGAGGGCACGGCTTACCAGCACTACACCTTC
TRBV7-6,.,TRBJ2-7,12,few,CASSLNPLEQYF,TGTGCCAGCAGCTTAAACCCCCTCGAGCAGTACTTC